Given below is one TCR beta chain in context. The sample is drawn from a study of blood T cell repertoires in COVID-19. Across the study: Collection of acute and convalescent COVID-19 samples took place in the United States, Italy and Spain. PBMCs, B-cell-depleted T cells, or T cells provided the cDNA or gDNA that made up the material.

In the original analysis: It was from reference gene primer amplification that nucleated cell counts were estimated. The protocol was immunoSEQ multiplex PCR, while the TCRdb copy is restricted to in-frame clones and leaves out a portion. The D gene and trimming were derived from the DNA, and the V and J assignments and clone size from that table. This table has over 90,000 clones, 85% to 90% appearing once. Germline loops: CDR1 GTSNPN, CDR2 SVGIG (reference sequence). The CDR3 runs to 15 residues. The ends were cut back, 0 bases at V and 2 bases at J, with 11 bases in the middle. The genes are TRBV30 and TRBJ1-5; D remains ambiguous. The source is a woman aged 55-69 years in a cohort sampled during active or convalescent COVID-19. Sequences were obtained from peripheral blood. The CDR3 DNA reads TGTGCCTGGAGTGTACTGTCAGGCGGCAATCAGCCCCAGCATTTT. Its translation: CAWSVLSGGNQPQHF.